Listed below are T cell receptor beta chains from one sample, sequenced in a study of cytomegalovirus exposure and HLA in healthy donors. Assay: immunoSEQ multiplex PCR; the TCRdb copy retains only in-frame clones and omits some. The sample lists some 110,000 clones, around 69% seen once, with roughly 8.6% in the top ten. Sequenced: PBMCs. The receptors come from a woman aged 35 to 49 in good health and CMV-seropositive. Both conserved end residues are part of each CDR3. D genes are given only for firm matches. Size values are once, few and many counts, or a class for expanded clones, and some rows have none.

v_gene,d_gene,j_gene,abundance,CDR3aa,CDR3nt
TRBV27,.,TRBJ2-7,.,CASSLDGLSSYEQYF,TGTGCCAGCAGTTTAGACGGACTCAGCTCCTACGAGCAGTACTTC
TRBV19,TRBD2,TRBJ2-3,few,CASRPGTSGSTDTQYF,TGTGCCAGTAGACCAGGGACTAGCGGAAGCACAGATACGCAGTATTTT
TRBV2,TRBD1,TRBJ2-7,.,CASSDPGTGTYEQYF,TGTGCCAGCAGTGACCCCGGGACAGGGACCTACGAGCAGTACTTC
TRBV5-1,.,TRBJ2-5,few,CASSLQETQYF,TGCGCCAGCAGCCTACAAGAGACCCAGTACTTC
TRBV28,TRBD1,TRBJ1-1,.,CASQIGQGRIEAFF,TGTGCCAGCCAAATCGGACAGGGAAGAATCGAAGCTTTCTTT
TRBV4-2,.,TRBJ1-6,.,CASSQGPRGIKNSPLHF,TGTGCCAGCAGCCAAGGGCCAAGGGGGATTAAGAATTCACCCCTCCACTTT
TRBV6-1,.,TRBJ2-7,.,CASSGRLRPYEQYF,TGTGCCAGCAGTGGCAGACTCCGACCCTACGAGCAGTACTTC
TRBV5-1,TRBD2,TRBJ2-3,.,CASSFGTSGTDTQYF,TGCGCCAGCAGCTTCGGGACTAGCGGCACAGATACGCAGTATTTT
TRBV6-5,.,TRBJ2-7,.,CASSQQYEQYF,TGTGCCAGCAGTCAACAATACGAGCAGTACTTC
TRBV4-2,.,TRBJ2-7,few,CASSQDESPGYEQYF,TGTGCCAGCAGCCAAGATGAGAGTCCGGGGTACGAGCAGTACTTC
TRBV13,.,TRBJ1-2,.,CASSLGQANYGYTF,TGTGCCAGCAGCTTAGGACAGGCCAACTATGGCTACACCTTC
TRBV4-1,TRBD1,TRBJ1-6,.,CASSHRDRGDLSYNSPLHF,TGCGCCAGCAGCCACCGGGACAGGGGCGACCTCTCCTATAATTCACCCCTCCACTTT
TRBV7-9,TRBD1,TRBJ2-1,.,CSSSFRDRGNNEQFF,TGTTCCAGCAGCTTTAGGGACAGGGGGAACAATGAGCAGTTCTTC
TRBV30,.,TRBJ1-1,.,CAGQGSGFTEAFF,TGTGCCGGCCAGGGGAGCGGTTTCACTGAAGCTTTCTTT
TRBV6-6,.,TRBJ1-2,few,CASSYNDRTGGYTF,TGTGCCAGCAGTTATAACGACAGGACCGGTGGCTACACCTTC
TRBV6-5,TRBD1,TRBJ1-2,.,CASTPGQGGGYTF,TGTGCCAGCACCCCTGGACAGGGAGGAGGCTACACCTTC
TRBV6-6,TRBD2,TRBJ2-1,.,CASSEGGRGNNEQFF,TGTGCCAGCAGCGAGGGCGGGAGGGGCAACAATGAGCAGTTCTTC
TRBV13,TRBD2,TRBJ2-3,.,CASSLLAGGQYF,TGTGCCAGCAGCCTACTAGCGGGGGGGCAGTATTTT
TRBV27,.,TRBJ1-2,.,CASSPTTLQGEGYTF,TGTGCCAGCAGTCCCACTACCCTACAGGGTGAAGGCTACACCTTC
TRBV27,.,TRBJ2-5,few,CASSFLSMETQYF,TGTGCCAGCAGTTTTTTGTCTATGGAGACCCAGTACTTC
TRBV7-9,TRBD1,TRBJ1-5,few,CASSQGTVSGNQPQHF,TGTGCCAGCAGCCAAGGGACAGTTTCTGGCAATCAGCCCCAGCATTTT
TRBV7-6,TRBD2,TRBJ2-2,.,CAVPPSGMEIGELFF,TGTGCCGTCCCTCCTAGCGGGATGGAGATCGGGGAGCTGTTTTTT
TRBV10-3,TRBD1,TRBJ2-4,.,CAISEDRAVVNIQYF,TGTGCCATCAGCGAGGACAGGGCTGTGGTCAACATTCAGTACTTC
TRBV7-7,TRBD2,TRBJ2-1,.,CASSPAASGRANEQFF,TGTGCTAGCAGCCCTGCGGCTAGCGGGAGGGCCAATGAGCAGTTCTTC
TRBV9,.,TRBJ2-1,.,CASSPSGPINRQFF,TGTGCCAGCAGCCCAAGCGGGCCAATCAACCGGCAGTTCTTC
TRBV30,.,TRBJ1-4,.,CAWSTNVVTTNEKLFF,TGTGCCTGGAGCACTAACGTAGTAACAACTAATGAAAAACTGTTTTTT
TRBV10-3,.,TRBJ1-1,.,CAISASWPNTEAFF,TGTGCCATCAGTGCCTCCTGGCCGAACACTGAAGCTTTCTTT
TRBV9,TRBD2,TRBJ2-1,few,CASSVLAGGHTEQFF,TGTGCCAGCAGCGTTCTAGCGGGGGGGCATACTGAGCAGTTCTTC
TRBV2,TRBD2,TRBJ2-3,.,CASSDSVAGGPGQYF,TGTGCCAGCAGTGATTCGGTAGCGGGGGGGCCAGGGCAGTATTTT